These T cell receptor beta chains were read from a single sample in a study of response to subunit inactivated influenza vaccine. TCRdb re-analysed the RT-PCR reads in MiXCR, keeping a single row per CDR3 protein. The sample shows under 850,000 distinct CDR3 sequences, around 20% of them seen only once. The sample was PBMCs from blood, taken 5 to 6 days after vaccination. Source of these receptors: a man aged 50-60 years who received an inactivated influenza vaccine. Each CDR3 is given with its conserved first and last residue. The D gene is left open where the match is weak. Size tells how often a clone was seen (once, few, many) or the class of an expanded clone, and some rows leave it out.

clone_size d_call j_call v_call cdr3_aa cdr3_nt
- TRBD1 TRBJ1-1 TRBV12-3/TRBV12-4 CASKPGQENTEAFF TGTGCCAGCAAACCGGGACAGGAGAACACTGAAGCTTTCTTT
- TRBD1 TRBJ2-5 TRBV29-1 CSVVRTGGSETQYF TGCAGCGTTGTTAGGACAGGGGGCTCAGAGACCCAGTACTTC
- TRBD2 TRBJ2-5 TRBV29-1 CSVWLAGGPYQETQYF TGCAGCGTTTGGTTAGCGGGAGGCCCGTACCAAGAGACCCAGTACTTC
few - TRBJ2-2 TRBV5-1 CASSTWTSTGELFF TGCGCCAGCAGCACCTGGACGTCCACCGGGGAGCTGTTTTTT
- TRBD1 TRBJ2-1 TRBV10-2 CASRDSGFSYNEQFF TGCGCCAGCCGGGACAGTGGGTTCTCCTACAATGAGCAGTTCTTC
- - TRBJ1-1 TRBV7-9 CASSFISPNTEAFF TGTGCCAGCAGCTTTATTTCACCGAACACTGAAGCTTTCTTT
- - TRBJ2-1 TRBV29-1 CSVLGLIRSYNEQFF TGCAGCGTTTTGGGCTTGATCCGCTCCTACAATGAGCAGTTCTTC
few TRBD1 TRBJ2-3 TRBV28 CASSRQGRPDTQYF TGTGCCAGCAGTCGACAGGGACGGCCAGATACGCAGTATTTT
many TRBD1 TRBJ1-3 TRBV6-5 CASSYGQEGNTIYF TGTGCCAGCAGTTACGGACAGGAGGGAAACACCATATATTTT
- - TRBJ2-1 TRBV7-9 CASSLKQLLNNEQFF TGTGCCAGCAGCTTGAAGCAGCTACTGAACAATGAGCAGTTCTTC
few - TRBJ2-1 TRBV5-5 CASSLRGEGNEQFF TGTGCCAGCAGCTTGAGGGGGGAGGGCAATGAGCAGTTCTTC
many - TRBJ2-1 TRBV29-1 CSVEGQLFYNEQFF TGCAGCGTTGAAGGACAGCTCTTCTACAATGAGCAGTTCTTC
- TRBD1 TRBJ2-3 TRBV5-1 CASRAGTGEDTQYF TGCGCCAGCAGGGCTGGGACAGGGGAAGATACGCAGTATTTT
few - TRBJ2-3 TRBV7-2 CASSLGGGAFDTQYF TGTGCCAGCAGCTTAGGGGGGGGCGCTTTTGATACGCAGTATTTT
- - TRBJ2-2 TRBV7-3 CASSSGAANTGELLF TGTGCCAGCAGCTCAGGGGCAGCGAACACCGGGGAGCTGCTTTTT
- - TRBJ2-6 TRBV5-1 CASSLDMVAGANVLTF TGCGCCAGCAGCTTGGACATGGTAGCTGGGGCCAACGTCCTGACTTTC
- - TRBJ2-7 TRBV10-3 CAISESSSNYEQYF TGTGCCATCAGTGAGTCGAGTAGTAACTACGAGCAGTACTTC
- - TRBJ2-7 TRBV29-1 CSVEVRLAEYEQYF TGCAGCGTTGAAGTTCGGCTAGCAGAATACGAGCAGTACTTC
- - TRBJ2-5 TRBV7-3 CASSPTSLETQYF TGTGCCAGCAGCCCGACTAGTCTAGAGACCCAGTACTTC
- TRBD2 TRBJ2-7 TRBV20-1 CSARGGGLTYEQYF TGCAGTGCTAGAGGGGGGGGTCTGACCTACGAGCAGTACTTC
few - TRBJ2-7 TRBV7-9 CASSLAGISYEQYF TGTGCCAGCAGCTTAGCTGGGATTTCCTACGAGCAGTACTTC
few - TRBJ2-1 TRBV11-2 CASSLIGRQFF TGTGCCAGCAGCTTAATCGGGAGGCAGTTCTTC
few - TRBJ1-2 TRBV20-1 CSARDKGRNYGYTF TGCAGTGCTAGAGATAAGGGCAGAAACTATGGCTACACCTTC
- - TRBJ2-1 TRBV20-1 CSVQGPASSYNEQFF TGCAGTGTTCAGGGCCCAGCTAGCTCCTACAATGAGCAGTTCTTC
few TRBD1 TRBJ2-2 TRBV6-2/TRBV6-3 CASSPQKIARTGQNTGELFF TGTGCCAGCAGTCCACAAAAGATCGCAAGGACAGGGCAGAACACCGGGGAGCTGTTTTTT
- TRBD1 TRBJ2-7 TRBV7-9 CASSITGTGGEQYF TGTGCCAGCAGCATTACCGGGACAGGAGGCGAGCAGTACTTC
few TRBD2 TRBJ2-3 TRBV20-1 CSARYMTSAQYF TGCAGTGCTAGATATATGACTAGCGCGCAGTATTTT
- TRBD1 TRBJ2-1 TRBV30 CAWTRRRTGRNEQFF TGTGCCTGGACTCGACGAAGGACAGGGCGCAATGAGCAGTTCTTC
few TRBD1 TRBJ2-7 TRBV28 CASRDRVYEQYF TGTGCCAGCCGGGACAGGGTATACGAGCAGTACTTC
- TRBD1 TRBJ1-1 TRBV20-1 CSARVGGRQTEAFF TGCAGTGCTAGAGTAGGGGGCCGACAGACTGAAGCTTTCTTT
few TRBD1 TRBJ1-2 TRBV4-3 CASSQVLTDRGFDYGYTF TGCGCCAGCAGCCAAGTCCTTACCGACAGGGGGTTCGACTATGGCTACACCTTC
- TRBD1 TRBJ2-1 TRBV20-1 CSAIRDRGPSEQFF TGCAGTGCAATCCGGGACAGGGGGCCCAGCGAGCAGTTCTTC
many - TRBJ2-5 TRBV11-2 CASSWGETQYF TGTGCCAGCAGTTGGGGGGAGACCCAGTACTTC
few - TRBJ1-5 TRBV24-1 CATSASNHQPQHF TGTGCCACCAGTGCTTCGAATCATCAGCCCCAGCATTTT
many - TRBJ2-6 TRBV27 CASSPLEFSGANVLTF TGTGCCAGCAGTCCCCTAGAGTTCTCTGGGGCCAACGTCCTGACTTTC
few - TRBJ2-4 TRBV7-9 CASSLSGSGAAGNIQYF TGTGCCAGCAGCTTATCGGGGTCGGGTGCGGCGGGAAACATTCAGTACTTC
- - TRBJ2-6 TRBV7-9 CASSLAGAWANVLTF TGTGCCAGCAGCTTAGCAGGTGCTTGGGCCAACGTCCTGACTTTC
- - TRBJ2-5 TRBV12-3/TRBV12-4 CASSSSTGMGETQYF -
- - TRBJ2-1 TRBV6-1 CASSENRVDEQFF TGTGCCAGCAGTGAAAACAGAGTTGATGAGCAGTTCTTC
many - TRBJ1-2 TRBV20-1 CSASPGGAAWTGYTF TGCAGTGCTAGTCCGGGGGGGGCGGCCTGGACTGGCTACACCTTC
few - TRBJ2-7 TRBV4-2 CASSARQENEQYF TGTGCCAGCAGCGCCAGACAGGAAAACGAGCAGTACTTC
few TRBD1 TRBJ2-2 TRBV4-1 CASSQEAVTGAPGELFF TGCGCCAGCAGCCAAGAAGCAGTGACAGGGGCTCCCGGGGAGCTGTTTTTT
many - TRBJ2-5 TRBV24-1 CATSDSEDTHHIQETQYF TGTGCCACCAGTGACTCGGAGGACACTCACCATATTCAAGAGACCCAGTACTTC
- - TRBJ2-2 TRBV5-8 CASSFSRQAGELFF TGTGCCAGCAGCTTCTCAAGACAGGCCGGGGAGCTGTTTTTT
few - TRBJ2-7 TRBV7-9 CASTRLGGGPSTYEQYF TGTGCCAGCACCCGACTAGGGGGAGGGCCGTCAACCTACGAGCAGTACTTC
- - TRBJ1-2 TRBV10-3 CAIRAEQRADYGYTF TGTGCCATCAGGGCGGAGCAAAGGGCCGACTATGGCTACACCTTC
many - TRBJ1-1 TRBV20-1 CSARDWGSNTEAFF TGCAGTGCTAGAGATTGGGGTTCGAACACTGAAGCTTTCTTT
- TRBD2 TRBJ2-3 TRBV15 CATSRDLASGVTDTQYF TGTGCCACCAGCAGAGATTTGGCGAGCGGGGTCACAGATACGCAGTATTTT
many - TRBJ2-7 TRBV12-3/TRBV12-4 CASSFQGFPYEQYF TGTGCCAGCAGTTTTCAGGGTTTCCCCTACGAGCAGTACTTC
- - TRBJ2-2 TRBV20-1 CSARSVQGNGELFF TGCAGTGCTAGATCCGTTCAGGGAAACGGGGAGCTGTTTTTT
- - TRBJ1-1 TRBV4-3 CASSQDLTLFTNTEAFF TGCGCCAGCAGCCAAGATCTAACCTTATTCACGAACACTGAAGCTTTCTTT
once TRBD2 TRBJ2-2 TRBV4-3 CASSQLAGQNTGELFF TGCGCCAGCAGTCAACTAGCGGGGCAGAACACCGGGGAGCTGTTTTTT
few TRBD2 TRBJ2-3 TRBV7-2 CASSLVGTINTDTQYF TGTGCCAGCAGCTTAGTGGGGACTATCAACACAGATACGCAGTATTTT
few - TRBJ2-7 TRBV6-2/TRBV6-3 CASSYFGRTPYEQYF TGTGCCAGCAGTTACTTCGGTAGAACACCCTACGAGCAGTACTTC
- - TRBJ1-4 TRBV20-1 CSAIWDKNEKLFF TGCAGTGCCATATGGGACAAGAATGAAAAACTGTTTTTT